The 23 T cell receptor beta chains listed next were all sequenced from one sample in a study of T cell responses to AZD1222 COVID-19 vaccine. Generated by immunoSEQ multiplex PCR, the TCRdb table keeps only in-frame clones and is missing some. The sample records roughly 140,000 clones, roughly four fifths being singletons. The specimen comprised peripheral blood, sampled on day 0 of MenACWY control vaccination. These receptors were obtained from an adult in good health.

This rearrangement joins TRBV6-5 to TRBJ1-3; no clear D gene. The CDR3 extends over 15 amino acids. The V and J ends lost 5 bases and 0 bases respectively, with 11 bases between them. Germline CDR1 reads MNHEY; CDR2 reads SVGAGI. The CDR3 reads CASSNPGISGNTIYF. As DNA, the CDR3 is TGTGCCAGCAGTAACCCGGGAATCTCTGGAAACACCATATATTTT.

This sequence joins TRBV12-3 or TRBV12-4 and TRBJ2-7, with 7 bases fitting TRBD1. The CDR3 totals 13 residues. V shed 8 bases and J 3 bases; nucleotides not matched to a gene: 7. This CDR3 is CASPGGQSYEQYV. DNA for the CDR3: TGTGCCAGCCCTGGGGGACAGAGCTACGAGCAGTACGTC.

This chain connects TRBV19 to TRBJ1-2, with 8 positions matching TRBD1. The V and J ends lost 6 bases and 4 bases, in that order; junction bases with no gene match: 10. CDR1 LNHDA and CDR2 SQIVND come from the germline V gene (reference sequence). This CDR3 region has 15 residues. CDR3 sequence: CASRSLDRDGYGYTF. The CDR3 bases are TGTGCCAGTAGATCACTGGACAGGGATGGCTATGGCTACACCTTC.

V usage is TRBV11-2 and J usage is TRBJ1-2, with D uncertain. This CDR3 comprises 14 residues. Germline-derived CDR1 and CDR2 are SGHAT and FQNNGV. V was trimmed by 1 base and J by 6 bases, leaving 12 bases between them. This CDR3 reads CASSLVTEVDGYTF. CDR3 sequence (DNA): TGTGCCAGCAGCTTAGTCACAGAAGTGGATGGCTACACCTTC.

This clone was counted ten times or more. The CDR3 sequence: CSAGTYEQYV. The CDR3 nucleotides read TGCAGTGCGGGGACCTACGAGCAGTACGTC. The gene calls are TRBV20-1 and TRBJ2-7; D gene ambiguous. The V end lost 6 bases, the J end lost 2 bases, and 5 bases lay between the germline ends. The CDR3 is made up of 10 amino acids. CDR1 is DFQATT and CDR2 is SNEGSKA in the germline V gene (reference sequence).

The chain links TRBV6-5 to TRBJ1-2; possible D gene TRBD1, 5 bases. Trimming cost V 4 bases and J 9 bases, with 15 bases left between them. From germline, CDR1 is MNHEY and CDR2 SVGAGI. The CDR3 loop spans 13 amino acids. CDR3 amino acids: CASSSPEQERYTF. The DNA for the CDR3 is TGTGCCAGCAGTTCGCCCGAACAGGAGCGCTACACCTTC.

The rearrangement uses TRBV6-5 and TRBJ1-5; D is unclear. The V and J ends lost 2 bases and 0 bases respectively, with 11 bases between them. The germline V gene encodes CDR1 MNHEY and CDR2 SVGAGI. The CDR3 runs to 16 residues. This chain's CDR3 is CASSYSITDSNQPQHF. The CDR3 region has the DNA TGTGCCAGCAGTTACAGTATAACAGATAGCAATCAGCCCCAGCATTTT.

The chain links TRBV9 to TRBJ1-6; D gene ambiguous. CDR3 length: 18 amino acids. Germline lookup yields CDR1 SGDLS and CDR2 YYNGEE. Trimming removed 3 bases at V and 0 bases at J, with 16 bases between. DNA of the CDR3: TGTGCCAGCAGCGACGAAGGAGACAAGAGCTCCTATAATTCACCCCTCCACTTT. The encoded protein is CASSDEGDKSSYNSPLHF.

The chain recombines TRBV7-9 with TRBJ2-3, with a tentative D call TRBD2 (5 bases). The CDR3 is 13 amino acids. Germline V gene lookup returns CDR1 SEHNR and CDR2 FQNEAQ (reference sequence). Trimming shortened V by 3 bases and J by 6 bases, and 10 bases separated the two germline ends. CDR3 DNA: TGTGCCAGCAGCTTTGCGGGCTTGGATACGCAGTATTTT. Encoded protein: CASSFAGLDTQYF.

The V call is TRBV30, the J call TRBJ1-5; weak D call: TRBD1 (6 bases). V was clipped by 2 bases and J by 7 bases, with 15 bases between them. Germline CDR1 reads GTSNPN; CDR2 reads SVGIG (reference sequence). The CDR3 length is 14 residues. CDR3 in DNA: TGTGCCTGGAGTATAGGGGGTAGAAGGCAGCCCCAGCATTTT. Protein: CAWSIGGRRQPQHF.

A few counts support this clone. This chain joins TRBV4-1 and TRBJ2-1; a possible D gene is TRBD1 (6 bases). This CDR3 is built from 16 residues. The V end was cut by 0 bases, the J end by 0 bases, with 9 bases between. Per the germline V gene, CDR1 is MGHRA and CDR2 is YSYEKL. Here the CDR3 reads CASSQDRGSSYNEQFF. The CDR3 nucleotides read TGCGCCAGCAGCCAAGACAGGGGCAGCTCCTACAATGAGCAGTTCTTC.

This chain joins TRBV19 and TRBJ2-5; D uncertain. The V gene's germline CDR1 is LNHDA and CDR2 SQIVND (reference sequence). Deletions cut 1 base from V and 9 bases from J, with 18 bases between. The CDR3 loop spans 15 amino acids. The CDR3 sequence is CASSIAAGAGSAQYF. For the CDR3, the DNA is TGTGCCAGTAGTATAGCGGCAGGAGCCGGGTCGGCCCAGTACTTC.

The chain links TRBV5-1 to TRBJ2-3, with D possibly being TRBD2 (7 bases). Trimming cost V 2 bases and J 3 bases, with 16 bases left between them. Per the germline V gene, CDR1 is SGHRS and CDR2 is YFSETQ. The CDR3 has 16 amino acids. The DNA for the CDR3 is TGCGCCAGCAGCTTTCGAGGGGGGGTTCGGACAGATACGCAGTATTTT. Translated: CASSFRGGVRTDTQYF.

This chain uses TRBV7-8 with TRBJ1-5; D remains ambiguous. Deletions cut 0 bases from V and 4 bases from J, with 10 bases between. The germline gives CDR1 SGHVS, CDR2 FQNEAQ. There are 15 residues in the CDR3. CDR3: CASSLASLGNQPQHF. Written as DNA, the CDR3 is TGTGCCAGCAGCTTAGCTTCACTAGGGAATCAGCCCCAGCATTTT.

The genes are TRBV28 and TRBJ1-4; D ambiguous. The CDR3 runs 10 residues. V lost 11 bases to trimming and J lost 8 bases, with 9 bases between them. Germline-derived CDR1 and CDR2 are MDHEN and SYDVKM. The DNA of the CDR3 is TGTGCCGTCGGGAGAGAAAAACTGTTTTTT. It yields the protein CAVGREKLFF.

In its sample, this clone was seen a few times. V and J are TRBV2 and TRBJ1-4; 7 bases are shared with TRBD1. Germline CDR1 reads SNHLY; CDR2 reads FYNNEI. The CDR3 is 14 amino acids. Losses at the gene ends were 6 bases for V and 8 bases for J; bases not matched to a gene: 9. CDR3 sequence reads: CASRAYRGGEKLFF. As DNA, the CDR3 is TGTGCCAGCAGAGCCTACAGGGGAGGAGAAAAACTGTTTTTT.

This clone was found once. Other DNA sequences in the sample encode the same CDR3. V usage is TRBV6-5 and J usage is TRBJ1-5, with D tentatively TRBD1 (6 bases). This CDR3 is 13 amino acids long. The V gene's germline CDR1 is MNHEY and CDR2 SVGAGI. V shed 5 bases and J shed 7 bases, with 12 bases lying between them. The CDR3 region is CASSTTGNQPQHF. The CDR3 nucleotides read TGTGCCAGCAGTACAACAGGGAACCAGCCCCAGCATTTT.

The chain combines TRBV3-1 (or the pseudogene TRBV3-2) with TRBJ1-2; D unclear. V lost 4 bases, J lost 0 bases, and 9 bases lay in between. The CDR3 has 14 amino acids. Germline V lookup: CDR1 LGHDT, CDR2 YNNKEL (reference sequence). The CDR3 is CASSPVMTNYGYTF. CDR3 DNA: TGTGCCAGCAGCCCGGTCATGACTAACTATGGCTACACCTTC.

The chain employs TRBV28 and TRBJ2-2, with 8 bases matching TRBD1. V shed 11 bases, J shed 5 bases, and the junction held 10 bases outside the gene matches. CDR1 is MDHEN, CDR2 SYDVKM, per germline. CDR3 length: 14 residues. DNA for the CDR3: TGTGCCGGTAGCCCAGGGGGCGGAACCGGGGAGCTGTTTTTT. Amino acid sequence: CAGSPGGGTGELFF.

The V and J genes are TRBV7-8 and TRBJ2-5; no clear D. The CDR3 has 14 amino acids. V was pared by 5 bases and J by 4 bases, with 14 bases between. Per germline, CDR1 SGHVS and CDR2 FQNEAQ. The CDR3: CASSLSSHLETQYF. CDR3 coding DNA: TGTGCCAGCAGCCTATCCTCTCATTTAGAGACCCAGTACTTC.

The J gene is TRBJ1-6, the V gene TRBV5-1, with D possibly being TRBD1 (6 bases). Germline lookup yields CDR1 SGHRS and CDR2 YFSETQ. Trimming stripped 0 bases from V and 6 bases from J, with 13 bases between. The CDR3 extends over 16 amino acids. The CDR3 bases are TGCGCCAGCAGCTTGGCTCCGGGACAAGTTAATTCACCCCTCCACTTT. Translated, it gives CASSLAPGQVNSPLHF.

The V and J genes are TRBV19 and TRBJ2-6; D could derive from TRBD1 or TRBD2 (5 bases each). With 3 bases removed from V and 4 bases from J, the gap between germline ends came to 10 bases. The CDR3 runs to 15 residues. CDR1 and CDR2 (germline): LNHDA, SQIVND (reference sequence). CDR3 in amino acids: CASSIAGAGANVLTF. Written as DNA, the CDR3 is TGTGCCAGTAGTATTGCCGGGGCCGGGGCCAACGTCCTGACTTTC.

The chain combines TRBV14 with TRBJ1-2; 11 nucleotides line up with TRBD1. After removal of 1 base from V and 14 bases from J, the junction contained 15 bases not matched to a gene. The germline gives CDR1 SGHDN, CDR2 FVKESK. CDR3 length equals 16 residues. CDR3 loop: CASSQGSPGQGVTPTF. Written as DNA, the CDR3 is TGTGCCAGCAGCCAAGGCAGTCCGGGACAGGGGGTAACCCCTACCTTC. Full variable domain (remainder filled in from reference TRBV14 and TRBJ1-2): EAGVTQFPSHSVIEKGQTVTLRCDPISGHDNLYWYRRVMGKEIKFLLHFVKESKQDESGMPNNRFLAERTGGTYSTLKVQPAELEDSGVYFCASSQGSPGQGVTPTFGSGTRLTVV.